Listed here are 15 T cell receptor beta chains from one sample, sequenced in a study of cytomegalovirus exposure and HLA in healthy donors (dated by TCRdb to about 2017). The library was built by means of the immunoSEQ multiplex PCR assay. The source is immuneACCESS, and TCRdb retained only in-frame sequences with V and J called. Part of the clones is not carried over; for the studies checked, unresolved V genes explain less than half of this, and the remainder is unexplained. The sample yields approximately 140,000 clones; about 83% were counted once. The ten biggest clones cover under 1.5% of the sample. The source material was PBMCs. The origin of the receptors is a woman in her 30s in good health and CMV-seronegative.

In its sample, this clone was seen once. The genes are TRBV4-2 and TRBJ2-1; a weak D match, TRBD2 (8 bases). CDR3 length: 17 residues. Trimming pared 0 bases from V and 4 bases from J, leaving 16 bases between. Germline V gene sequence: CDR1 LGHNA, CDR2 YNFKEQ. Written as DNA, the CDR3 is TGTGCCAGCAGCCAAGAAACGGGAGGGGGCGTTTACAATGAGCAGTTCTTC. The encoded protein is CASSQETGGGVYNEQFF.

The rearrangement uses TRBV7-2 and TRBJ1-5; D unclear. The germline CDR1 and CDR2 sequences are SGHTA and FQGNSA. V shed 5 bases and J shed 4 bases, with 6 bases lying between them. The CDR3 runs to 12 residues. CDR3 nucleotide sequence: TGTGCCAGCAGCAACGGGAATCAGCCCCAGCATTTT. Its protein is CASSNGNQPQHF.

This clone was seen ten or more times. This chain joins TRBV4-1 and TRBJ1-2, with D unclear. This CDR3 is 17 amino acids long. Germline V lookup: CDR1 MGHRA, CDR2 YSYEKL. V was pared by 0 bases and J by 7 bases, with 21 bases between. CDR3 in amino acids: CASSQDTLSRSLSGYTF. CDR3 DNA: TGCGCCAGCAGCCAAGACACGTTGTCGCGGTCTTTGAGTGGCTACACCTTC.

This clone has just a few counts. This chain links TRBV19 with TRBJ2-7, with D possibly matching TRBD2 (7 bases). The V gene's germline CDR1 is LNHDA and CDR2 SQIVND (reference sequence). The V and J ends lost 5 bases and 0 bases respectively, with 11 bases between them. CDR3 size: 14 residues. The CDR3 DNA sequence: TGTGCCAGTAGTTTGGGGGGGCGCTCCTACGAGCAGTACTTC. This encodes CASSLGGRSYEQYF.

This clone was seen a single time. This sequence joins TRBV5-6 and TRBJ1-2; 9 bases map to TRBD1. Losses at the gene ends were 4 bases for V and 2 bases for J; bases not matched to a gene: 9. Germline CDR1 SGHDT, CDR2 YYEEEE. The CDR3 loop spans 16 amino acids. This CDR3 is CASSKGQGARNYGYTF. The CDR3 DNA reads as TGTGCCAGCAGCAAGGGACAGGGAGCGAGGAACTATGGCTACACCTTC.

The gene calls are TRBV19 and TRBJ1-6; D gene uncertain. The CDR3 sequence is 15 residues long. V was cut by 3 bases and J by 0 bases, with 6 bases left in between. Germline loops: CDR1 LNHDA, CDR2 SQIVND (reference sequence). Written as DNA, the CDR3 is TGTGCCAGTAGTATCCGGAGCTCCTATAATTCACCCCTCCACTTT. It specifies CASSIRSSYNSPLHF.

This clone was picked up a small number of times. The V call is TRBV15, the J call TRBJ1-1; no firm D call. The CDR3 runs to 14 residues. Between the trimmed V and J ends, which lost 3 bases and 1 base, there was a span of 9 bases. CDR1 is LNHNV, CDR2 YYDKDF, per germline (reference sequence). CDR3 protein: CATSSHRRNTEAFF. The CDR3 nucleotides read TGTGCCACCAGCAGTCATAGGAGGAACACTGAAGCTTTCTTT.

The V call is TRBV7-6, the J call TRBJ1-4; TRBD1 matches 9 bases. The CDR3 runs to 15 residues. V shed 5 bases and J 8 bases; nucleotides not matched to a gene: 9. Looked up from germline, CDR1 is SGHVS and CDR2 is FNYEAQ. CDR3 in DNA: TGTGCCAGCAGCGCCCAACAGGGGGCCGGGGAAAAACTGTTTTTT. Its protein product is CASSAQQGAGEKLFF.

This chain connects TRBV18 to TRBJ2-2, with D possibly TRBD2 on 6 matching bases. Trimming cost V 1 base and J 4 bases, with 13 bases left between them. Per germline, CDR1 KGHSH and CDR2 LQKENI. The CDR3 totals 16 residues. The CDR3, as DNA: TGTGCCAGCTCACCACGAAGAGGGGAGGTCACCGGGGAGCTGTTTTTT. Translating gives CASSPRRGEVTGELFF.

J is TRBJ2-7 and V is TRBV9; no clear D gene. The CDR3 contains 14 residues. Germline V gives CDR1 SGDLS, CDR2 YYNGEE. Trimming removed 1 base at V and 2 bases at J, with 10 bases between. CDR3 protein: CASSVSPDTYEQYF. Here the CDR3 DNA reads TGTGCCAGCAGCGTATCCCCCGACACCTACGAGCAGTACTTC.

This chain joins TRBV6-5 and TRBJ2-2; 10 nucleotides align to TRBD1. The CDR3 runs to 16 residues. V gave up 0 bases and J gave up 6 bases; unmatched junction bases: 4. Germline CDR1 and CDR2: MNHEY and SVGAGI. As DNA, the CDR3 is TGTGCCAGCAGTTACTCGTGGACAGGGGGTCCCGGGGAGCTGTTTTTT. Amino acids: CASSYSWTGGPGELFF.

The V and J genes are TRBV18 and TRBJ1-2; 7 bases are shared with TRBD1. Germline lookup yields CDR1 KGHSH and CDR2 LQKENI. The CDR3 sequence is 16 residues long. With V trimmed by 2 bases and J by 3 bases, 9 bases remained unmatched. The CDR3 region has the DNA TGTGCCAGCTCACCAAACACGGGACAGCTAGACTATGGCTACACCTTC. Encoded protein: CASSPNTGQLDYGYTF.

The CDR3 loop is CASSNRGISYGYTF. Here the CDR3 DNA reads TGTGCCAGCAGTAACAGGGGCATCAGCTATGGCTACACCTTC. The V gene is TRBV2, the J gene TRBJ1-2, with TRBD1 matching 7 bases. This CDR3 has 14 residues. V trimming: 5 bases; J trimming: 4 bases; junction bases outside the gene matches: 7. From germline, CDR1 is SNHLY and CDR2 FYNNEI.

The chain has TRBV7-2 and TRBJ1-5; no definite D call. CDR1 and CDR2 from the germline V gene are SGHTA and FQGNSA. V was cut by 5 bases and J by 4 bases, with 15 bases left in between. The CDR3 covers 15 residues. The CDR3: CASSPRILDNQPQHF. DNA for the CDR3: TGTGCCAGCAGCCCCCGGATCCTAGATAATCAGCCCCAGCATTTT.

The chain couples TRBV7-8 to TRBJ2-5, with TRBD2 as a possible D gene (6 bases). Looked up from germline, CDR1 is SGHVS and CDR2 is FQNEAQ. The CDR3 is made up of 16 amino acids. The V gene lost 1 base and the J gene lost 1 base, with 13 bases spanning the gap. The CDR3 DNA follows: TGTGCCAGCAGCTTAGTGCTTAGCGGAGTCCAAGAGACCCAGTACTTC. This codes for CASSLVLSGVQETQYF. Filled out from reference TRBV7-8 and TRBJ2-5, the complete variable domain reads GAGVSQSPRYKVAKRGQDVALRCDPISGHVSLFWYQQALGQGPEFLTYFQNEAQLDKSGLPSDRFFAERPEGSVSTLKIQRTQQEDSAVYLCASSLVLSGVQETQYFGPGTRLLVL.